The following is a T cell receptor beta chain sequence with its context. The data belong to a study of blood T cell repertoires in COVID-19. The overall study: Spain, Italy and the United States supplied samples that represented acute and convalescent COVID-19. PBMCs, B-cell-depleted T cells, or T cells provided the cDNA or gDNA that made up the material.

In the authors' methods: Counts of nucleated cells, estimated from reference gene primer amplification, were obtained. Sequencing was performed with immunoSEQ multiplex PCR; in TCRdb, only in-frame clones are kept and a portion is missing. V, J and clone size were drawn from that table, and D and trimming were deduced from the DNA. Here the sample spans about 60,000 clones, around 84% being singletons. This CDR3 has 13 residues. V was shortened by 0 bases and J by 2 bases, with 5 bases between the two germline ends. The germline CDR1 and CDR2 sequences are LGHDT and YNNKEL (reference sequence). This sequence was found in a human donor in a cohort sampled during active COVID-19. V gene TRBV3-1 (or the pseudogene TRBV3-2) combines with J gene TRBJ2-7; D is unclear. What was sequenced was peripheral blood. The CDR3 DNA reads TGTGCCAGCAGCCAAGATCCAGCCTACGAGCAGTACTTC. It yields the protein CASSQDPAYEQYF.